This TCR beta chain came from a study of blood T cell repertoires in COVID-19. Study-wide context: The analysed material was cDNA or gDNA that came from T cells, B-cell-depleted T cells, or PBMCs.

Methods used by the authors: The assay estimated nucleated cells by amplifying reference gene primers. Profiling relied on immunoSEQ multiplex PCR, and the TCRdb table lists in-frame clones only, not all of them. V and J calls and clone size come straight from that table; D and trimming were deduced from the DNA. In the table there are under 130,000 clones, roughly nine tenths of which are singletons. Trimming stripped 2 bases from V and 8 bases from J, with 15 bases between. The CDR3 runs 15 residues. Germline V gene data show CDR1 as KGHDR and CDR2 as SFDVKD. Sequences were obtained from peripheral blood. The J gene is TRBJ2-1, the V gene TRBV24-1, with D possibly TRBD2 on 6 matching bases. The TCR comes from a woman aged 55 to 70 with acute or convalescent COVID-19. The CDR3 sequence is CATSDSAGTGYEQFF. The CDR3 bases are TGTGCCACCAGTGATTCGGCAGGGACTGGGTATGAGCAGTTCTTC.